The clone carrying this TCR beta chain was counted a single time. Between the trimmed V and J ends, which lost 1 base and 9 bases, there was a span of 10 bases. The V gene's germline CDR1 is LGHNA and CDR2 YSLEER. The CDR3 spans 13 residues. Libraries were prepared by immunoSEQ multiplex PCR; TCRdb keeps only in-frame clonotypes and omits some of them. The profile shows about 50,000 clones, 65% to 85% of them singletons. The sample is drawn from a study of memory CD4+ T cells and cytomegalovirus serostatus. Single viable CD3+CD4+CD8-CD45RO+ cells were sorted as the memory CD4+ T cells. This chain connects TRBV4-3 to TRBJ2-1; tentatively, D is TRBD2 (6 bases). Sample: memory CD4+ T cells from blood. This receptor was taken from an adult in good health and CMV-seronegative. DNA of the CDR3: TGCGCCAGCAGCCAAGGACTAGTTAGTGAGCAGTTCTTC. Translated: CASSQGLVSEQFF.